This TCR beta chain was recorded in a study of technical replicates of blood from several donors. V shed 6 bases and J shed 4 bases, with 18 bases lying between them. The germline V gene encodes CDR1 MNHNS and CDR2 SASEGT. CDR3 length equals 15 residues. The assay was immunoSEQ multiplex PCR, and TCRdb's table has in-frame clones only and misses some. Among 15,000 to 17,000 clones, over 75% were seen once, and the ten largest hold around an eighth. The sample taken for sequencing was PBMCs. The J gene is TRBJ2-5, the V gene TRBV6-1, with D perhaps matching TRBD1 (5 bases). This TCR was recovered from a human donor in good health. The CDR3 region has the DNA TGTGCCAGCAGGAAACACACAGGACAAGCAGAGACCCAGTACTTC. It encodes CASRKHTGQAETQYF.